The clone carrying this T cell receptor beta chain occurred a few times. This sample was taken from a study of T-cell reconstitution after alpha-beta-depleted transplantation in children. With V trimmed by 2 bases and J by 8 bases, 6 bases remained unmatched. This CDR3 region has 15 residues. Germline V CDR1 and CDR2: MNHEY, SVGAGI. The authors prepared the TCRbeta library with unique molecular identifiers. TCRdb processed the PCR reads anew with MiXCR; each CDR3 protein has one entry. The sample includes about 420,000 distinct CDR3 sequences, approximately 10% of them seen just once. The source is a human donor who donated a stem cell graft to a child with acute myeloid leukemia. The V call is TRBV6-5, the J call TRBJ2-1; the match to TRBD2 covers 10 bases. This material consisted of PBMCs from the stem cell graft donor, taken from the stem cell graft. In DNA, the CDR3 is TGTGCCAGCAGTTACGCTAGCGGGAGTAAATATGAGCAGTTCTTC. Protein product: CASSYASGSKYEQFF.